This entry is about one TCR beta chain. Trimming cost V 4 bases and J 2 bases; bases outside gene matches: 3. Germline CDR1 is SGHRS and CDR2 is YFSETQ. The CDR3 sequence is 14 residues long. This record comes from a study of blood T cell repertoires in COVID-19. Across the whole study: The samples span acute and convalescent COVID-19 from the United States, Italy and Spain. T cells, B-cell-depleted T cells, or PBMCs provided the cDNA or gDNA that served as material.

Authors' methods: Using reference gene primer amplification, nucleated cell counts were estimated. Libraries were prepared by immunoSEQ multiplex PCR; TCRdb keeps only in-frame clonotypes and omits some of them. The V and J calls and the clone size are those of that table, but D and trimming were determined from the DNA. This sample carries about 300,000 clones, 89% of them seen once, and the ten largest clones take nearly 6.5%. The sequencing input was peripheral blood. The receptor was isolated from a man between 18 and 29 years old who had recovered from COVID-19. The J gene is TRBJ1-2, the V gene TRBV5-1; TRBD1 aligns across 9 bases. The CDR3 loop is CASSPGTGNYGYTF. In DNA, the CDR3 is TGCGCCAGCAGCCCTGGGACAGGGAACTATGGCTACACCTTC.